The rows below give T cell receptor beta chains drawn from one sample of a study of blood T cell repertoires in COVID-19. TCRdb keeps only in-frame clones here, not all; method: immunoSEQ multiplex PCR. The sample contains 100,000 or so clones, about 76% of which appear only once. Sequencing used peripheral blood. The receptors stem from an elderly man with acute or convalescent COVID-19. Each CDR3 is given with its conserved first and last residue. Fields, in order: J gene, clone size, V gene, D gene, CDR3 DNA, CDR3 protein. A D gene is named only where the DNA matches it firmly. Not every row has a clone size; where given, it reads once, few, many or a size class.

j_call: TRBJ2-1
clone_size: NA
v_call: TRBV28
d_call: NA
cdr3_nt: TGTGCCAGCAGTTTACTCGGGCGGGTGTTGGATGAGCAGTTCTTC
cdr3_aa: CASSLLGRVLDEQFF

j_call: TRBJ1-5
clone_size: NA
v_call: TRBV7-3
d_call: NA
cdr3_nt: TGTGCCAGCAGCTTAGAGAACAATCAGCCCCAGCATTTT
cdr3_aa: CASSLENNQPQHF

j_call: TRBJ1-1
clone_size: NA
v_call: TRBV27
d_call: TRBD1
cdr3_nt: TGTGCCATCATTTTTACAGGGGGCTGGACTGAAGCTTTCTTT
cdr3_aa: CAIIFTGGWTEAFF

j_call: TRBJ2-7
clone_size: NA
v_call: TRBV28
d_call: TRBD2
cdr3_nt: TGTGCCAGCAGCCTCGGGACTAGCGGATCCTACGAGCAGTACTTC
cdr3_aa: CASSLGTSGSYEQYF

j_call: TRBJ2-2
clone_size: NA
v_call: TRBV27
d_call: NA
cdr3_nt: TGTGCCAGCGCCTTGACAGCGAACACCGGGGAGCTGTTTTTT
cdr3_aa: CASALTANTGELFF

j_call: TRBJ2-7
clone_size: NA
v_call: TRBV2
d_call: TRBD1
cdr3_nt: TGTGCCAGCTCTGGGACAGTCTCCTACGAGCAGTACTTC
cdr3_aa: CASSGTVSYEQYF

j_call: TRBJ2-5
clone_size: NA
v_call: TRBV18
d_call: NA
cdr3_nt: TGTGCCAGCTCACCACGGGCCCAAGAGACCCAGTACTTC
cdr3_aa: CASSPRAQETQYF

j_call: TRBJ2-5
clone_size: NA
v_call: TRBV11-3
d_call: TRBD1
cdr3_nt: TGTGCCAGCAGCTCGGGACAGGGAGGAGAGACCCAGTACTTC
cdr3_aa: CASSSGQGGETQYF

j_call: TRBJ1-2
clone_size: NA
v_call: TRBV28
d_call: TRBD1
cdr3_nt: TGTGCCAGCAGCTTGGCAGGGGGCCTTTCCGGCTACACCTTC
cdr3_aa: CASSLAGGLSGYTF

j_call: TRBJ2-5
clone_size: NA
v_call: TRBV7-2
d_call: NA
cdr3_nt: TGTGCCAGCAGCTTGGGACGAGGAGGGGAGACCCAGTACTTC
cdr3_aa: CASSLGRGGETQYF

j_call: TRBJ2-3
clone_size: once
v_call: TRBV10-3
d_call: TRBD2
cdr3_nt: TGTGCCATCAGTGAAGGACTAGCGGGAAGCACAGATACGCAGTATTTT
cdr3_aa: CAISEGLAGSTDTQYF

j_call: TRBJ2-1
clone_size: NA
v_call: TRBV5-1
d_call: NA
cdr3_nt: TGCGCCAGCAGCCCATCCTCTACAGGGAACTTGAGGGGACAGTTCTTC
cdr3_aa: CASSPSSTGNLRGQFF

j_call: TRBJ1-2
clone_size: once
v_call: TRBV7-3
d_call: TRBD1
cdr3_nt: TGTGCCAGCAGCTTAGGACAGGGGAGAGGCTACACCTTC
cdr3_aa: CASSLGQGRGYTF

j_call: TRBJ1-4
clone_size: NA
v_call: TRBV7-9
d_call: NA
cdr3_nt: TGTGCCAGCAGCTTATCACAGAATAATGAAAAACTGTTTTTT
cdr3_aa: CASSLSQNNEKLFF

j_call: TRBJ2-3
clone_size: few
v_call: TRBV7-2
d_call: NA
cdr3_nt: TGTGCCAGCAGCCCAGGATTGGGTCTGAGCACAGATACGCAGTATTTT
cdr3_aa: CASSPGLGLSTDTQYF

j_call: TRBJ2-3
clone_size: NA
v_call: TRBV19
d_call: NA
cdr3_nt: TGTGCCAGTAGTAACCCCCGAGGGCATCTCTCTAGCACAGATACGCAGTATTTT
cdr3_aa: CASSNPRGHLSSTDTQYF

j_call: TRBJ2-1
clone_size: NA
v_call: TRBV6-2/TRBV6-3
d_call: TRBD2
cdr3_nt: TGTGCCAGCAGTTACGTCGCAGCGGGAGTGGGCAATGAGCAGTTCTTC
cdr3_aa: CASSYVAAGVGNEQFF

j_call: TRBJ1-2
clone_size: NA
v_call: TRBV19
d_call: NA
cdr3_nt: TGTGCCAGTAGAACAGGCTCATCTAACTATGGCTACACCTTC
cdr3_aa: CASRTGSSNYGYTF

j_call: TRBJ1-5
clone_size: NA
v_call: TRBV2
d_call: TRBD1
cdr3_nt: TGTGCCAGCGGGGGGGACAGGGGGCCCGGTCAGCCCCAGCATTTT
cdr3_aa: CASGGDRGPGQPQHF

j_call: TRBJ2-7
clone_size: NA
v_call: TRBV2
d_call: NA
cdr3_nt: TGTGCCAGCAGGGCTGACAGCCCTTCCTACGAGCAGTACTTC
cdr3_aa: CASRADSPSYEQYF

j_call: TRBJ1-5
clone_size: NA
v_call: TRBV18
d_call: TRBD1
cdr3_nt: TGTGCCAGCTCACCACAGGGGGCCGGCCAGCCCCAGCATTTT
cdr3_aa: CASSPQGAGQPQHF

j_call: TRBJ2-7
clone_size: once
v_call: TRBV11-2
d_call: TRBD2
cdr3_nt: TGTGCCAGCAGCCCCCGTGGCGGGAGGATAGGCGAGCAGTACTTC
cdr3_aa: CASSPRGGRIGEQYF

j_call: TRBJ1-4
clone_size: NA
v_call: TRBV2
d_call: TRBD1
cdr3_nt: TGTGCCAGCAGGGGGACAGCAACTAATGAAAAACTGTTTTTT
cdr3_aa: CASRGTATNEKLFF

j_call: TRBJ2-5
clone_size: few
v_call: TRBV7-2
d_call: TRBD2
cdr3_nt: TGTGCCAGCAGCTTACAGAGCGGGAGAAGGGAGACCCAGTACTTC
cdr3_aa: CASSLQSGRRETQYF

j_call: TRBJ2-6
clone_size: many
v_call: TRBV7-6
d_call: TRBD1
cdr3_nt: TGTGCCAGCAGCTTTGGGGCAGGGGGCCCTGGGGCCAACGTCCTGACTTTC
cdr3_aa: CASSFGAGGPGANVLTF

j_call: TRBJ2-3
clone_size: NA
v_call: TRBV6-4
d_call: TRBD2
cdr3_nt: TGTGCCAGCAGTGACGGGGGACTAGCGGCAGATACGCAGTATTTT
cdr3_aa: CASSDGGLAADTQYF

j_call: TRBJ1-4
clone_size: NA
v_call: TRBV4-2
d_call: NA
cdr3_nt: TGTGCCAGCAGCCGATCGGCGGGGGCAACTAATGAAAAACTGTTTTTT
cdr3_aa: CASSRSAGATNEKLFF

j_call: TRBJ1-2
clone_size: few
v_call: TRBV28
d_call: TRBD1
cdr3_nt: TGTGCCAGCACCCTCAGGGGGCGGGAAGGCTACACCTTC
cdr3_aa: CASTLRGREGYTF

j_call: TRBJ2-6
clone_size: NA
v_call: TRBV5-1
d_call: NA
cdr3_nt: TGCGCCAGCAGCTTGGACGCGGGGAGTGGGGCCAACGTCCTGACTTTC
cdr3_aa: CASSLDAGSGANVLTF

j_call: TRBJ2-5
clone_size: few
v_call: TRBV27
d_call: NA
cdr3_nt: TGTGCCAGCAGTTTACGGTACCAAGAGACCCAGTACTTC
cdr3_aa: CASSLRYQETQYF

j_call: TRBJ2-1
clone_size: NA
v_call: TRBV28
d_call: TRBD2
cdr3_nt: TGTGCCGGGAGCGGGGGGGCCAATTACAATGAGCAGTTCTTC
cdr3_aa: CAGSGGANYNEQFF

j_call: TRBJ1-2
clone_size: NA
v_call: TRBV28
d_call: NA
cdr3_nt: TGTGCCAGCAGTTCTTCCCAACAGGGCTACACCTTC
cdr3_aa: CASSSSQQGYTF